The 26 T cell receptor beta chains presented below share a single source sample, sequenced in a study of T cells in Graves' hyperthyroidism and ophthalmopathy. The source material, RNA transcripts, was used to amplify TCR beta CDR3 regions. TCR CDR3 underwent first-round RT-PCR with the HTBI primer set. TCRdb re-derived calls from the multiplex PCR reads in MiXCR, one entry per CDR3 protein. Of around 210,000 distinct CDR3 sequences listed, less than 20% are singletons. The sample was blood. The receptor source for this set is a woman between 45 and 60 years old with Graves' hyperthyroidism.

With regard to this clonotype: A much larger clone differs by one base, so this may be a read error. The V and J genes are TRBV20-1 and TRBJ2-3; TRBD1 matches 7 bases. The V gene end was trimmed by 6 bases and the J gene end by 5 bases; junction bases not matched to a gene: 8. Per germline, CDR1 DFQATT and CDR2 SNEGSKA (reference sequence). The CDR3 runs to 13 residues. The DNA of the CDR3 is TGCAGTGCGACCACCCAGGGGGTAGATACGCAGTATTTT. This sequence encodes CSATTQGVDTQYF.

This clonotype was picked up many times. CDR3 amino acids: CASSFPREQETQYF. CDR3 nucleotide sequence: TGTGCCAGCAGCTTCCCCAGGGAGCAAGAGACCCAGTACTTC. The V gene is TRBV7-9, the J gene TRBJ2-5; D may be TRBD1 or TRBD2 (5 bases each). The CDR3 runs to 14 residues. V shed 3 bases and J shed 2 bases, with 10 bases lying between them. Germline CDR1 is SEHNR and CDR2 is FQNEAQ (reference sequence).

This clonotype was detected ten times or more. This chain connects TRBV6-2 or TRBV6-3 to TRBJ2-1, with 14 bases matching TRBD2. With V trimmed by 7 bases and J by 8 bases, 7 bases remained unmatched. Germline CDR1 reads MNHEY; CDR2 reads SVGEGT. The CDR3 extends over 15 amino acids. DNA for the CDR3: TGTGCCAGCATTCCGGGACTAGCGGGAGTTGATGAGCAGTTCTTC. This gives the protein CASIPGLAGVDEQFF.

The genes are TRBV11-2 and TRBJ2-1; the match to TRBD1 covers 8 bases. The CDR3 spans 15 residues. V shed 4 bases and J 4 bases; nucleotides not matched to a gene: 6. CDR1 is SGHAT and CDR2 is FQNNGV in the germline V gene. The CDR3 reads CASSSRDRLYNEQFF. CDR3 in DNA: TGTGCCAGCAGCTCGCGGGACAGGTTATACAATGAGCAGTTCTTC.

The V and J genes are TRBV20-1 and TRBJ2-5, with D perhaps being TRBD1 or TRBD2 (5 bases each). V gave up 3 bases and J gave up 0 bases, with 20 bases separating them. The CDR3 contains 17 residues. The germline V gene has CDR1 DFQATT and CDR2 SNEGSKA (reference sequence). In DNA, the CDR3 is TGCAGTGCTAGTGAGTTGAGGGGACCAGGCAACCAAGAGACCCAGTACTTC. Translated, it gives CSASELRGPGNQETQYF.

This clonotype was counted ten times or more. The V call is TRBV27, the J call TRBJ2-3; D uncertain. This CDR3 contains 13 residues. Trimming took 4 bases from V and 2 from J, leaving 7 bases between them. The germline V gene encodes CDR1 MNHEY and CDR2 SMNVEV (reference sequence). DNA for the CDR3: TGTGCCAGCAGTTATCGGGCCACAGATACGCAGTATTTT. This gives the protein CASSYRATDTQYF.

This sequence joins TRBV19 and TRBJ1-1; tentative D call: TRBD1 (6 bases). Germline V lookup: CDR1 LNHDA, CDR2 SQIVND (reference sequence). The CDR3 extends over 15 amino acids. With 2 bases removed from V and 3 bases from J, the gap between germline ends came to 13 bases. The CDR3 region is CASSINGGADTEAFF. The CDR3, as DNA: TGTGCCAGTAGTATAAACGGGGGCGCGGACACTGAAGCTTTCTTT.

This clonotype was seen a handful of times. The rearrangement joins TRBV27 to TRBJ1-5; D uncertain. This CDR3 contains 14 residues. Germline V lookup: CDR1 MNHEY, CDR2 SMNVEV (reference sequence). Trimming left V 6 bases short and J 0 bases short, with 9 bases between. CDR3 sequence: CASRKTFSNQPQHF. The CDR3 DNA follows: TGTGCCAGCAGGAAAACATTTAGCAATCAGCCCCAGCATTTT.

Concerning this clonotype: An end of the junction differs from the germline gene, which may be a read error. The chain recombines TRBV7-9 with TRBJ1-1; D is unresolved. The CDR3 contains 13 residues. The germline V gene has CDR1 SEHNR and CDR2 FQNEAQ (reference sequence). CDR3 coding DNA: TGCGCCAGCAGCCGCCTCCTGAACACTGAAGCTTCCTTT. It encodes CASSRLLNTEASF. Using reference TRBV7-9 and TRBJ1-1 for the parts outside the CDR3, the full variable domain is DTGVSQNPRHKITKRGQNVTFRCDPISEHNRLYWYRQTLGQGPEFLTYFQNEAQLEKSRLLSDRFSAERPKGSFSTLEIQRTEQGDSAMYLCASSRLLNTEASFGQGTRLTVV.

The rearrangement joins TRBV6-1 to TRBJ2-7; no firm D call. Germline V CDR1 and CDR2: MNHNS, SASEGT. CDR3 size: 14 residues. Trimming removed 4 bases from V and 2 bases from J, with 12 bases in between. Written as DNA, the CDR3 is TGTGCCAGCAGTGTAGCTGGATCAACCTACGAGCAGTACTTC. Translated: CASSVAGSTYEQYF.

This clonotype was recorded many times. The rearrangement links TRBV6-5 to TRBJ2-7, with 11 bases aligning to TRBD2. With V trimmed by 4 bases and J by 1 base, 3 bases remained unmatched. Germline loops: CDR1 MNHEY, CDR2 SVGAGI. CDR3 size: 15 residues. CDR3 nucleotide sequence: TGTGCCAGCAGTTTCACTAGCGGGAGTTCCTACGAGCAGTACTTC. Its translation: CASSFTSGSSYEQYF.

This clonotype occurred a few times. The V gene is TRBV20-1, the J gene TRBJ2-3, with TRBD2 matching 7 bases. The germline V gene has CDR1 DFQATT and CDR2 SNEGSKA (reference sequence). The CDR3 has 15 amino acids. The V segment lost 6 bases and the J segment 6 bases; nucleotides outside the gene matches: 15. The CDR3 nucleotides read TGCAGTGCCGTCCGCGGGGGAGGGCCAGATGATACGCAGTATTTT. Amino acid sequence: CSAVRGGGPDDTQYF.

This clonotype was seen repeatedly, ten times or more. The CDR3 nucleotides are TGTGCCAGCAGCTTAGAGACTAGTCTCCTCGAGCAGTACTTC. Amino acids: CASSLETSLLEQYF. V is TRBV7-8 and J is TRBJ2-7; D is possibly TRBD2 (6 bases). Trimming pared 1 base from V and 6 bases from J, leaving 13 bases between. Germline V gene lookup returns CDR1 SGHVS and CDR2 FQNEAQ. This CDR3 is built from 14 residues.

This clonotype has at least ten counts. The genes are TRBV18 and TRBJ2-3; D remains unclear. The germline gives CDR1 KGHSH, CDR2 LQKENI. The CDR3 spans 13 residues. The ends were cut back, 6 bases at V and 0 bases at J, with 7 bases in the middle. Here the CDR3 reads CASSHTSTDTQYF. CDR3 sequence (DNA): TGTGCCAGCTCTCACACTAGCACAGATACGCAGTATTTT.

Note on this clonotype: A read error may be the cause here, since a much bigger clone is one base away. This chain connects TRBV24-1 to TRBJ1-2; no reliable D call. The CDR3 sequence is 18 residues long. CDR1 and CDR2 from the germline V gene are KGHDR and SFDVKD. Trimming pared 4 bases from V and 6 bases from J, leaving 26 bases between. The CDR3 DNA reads TGTGCCACCAGTGAACCGACTGATATATCGGGAAATAGGAATGGCTACACCTTC. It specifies CATSEPTDISGNRNGYTF.

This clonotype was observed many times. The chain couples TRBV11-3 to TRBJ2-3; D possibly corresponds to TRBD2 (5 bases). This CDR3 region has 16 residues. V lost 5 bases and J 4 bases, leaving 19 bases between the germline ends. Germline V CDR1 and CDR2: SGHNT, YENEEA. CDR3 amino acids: CASSPRTGEGSDTQYF. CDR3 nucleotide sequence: TGTGCCAGCAGCCCACGGACCGGCGAGGGCTCAGATACGCAGTATTTT.

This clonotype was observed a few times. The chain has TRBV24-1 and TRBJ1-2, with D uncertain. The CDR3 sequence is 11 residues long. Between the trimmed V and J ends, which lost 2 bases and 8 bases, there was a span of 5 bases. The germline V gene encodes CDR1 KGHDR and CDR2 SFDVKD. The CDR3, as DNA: TGTGCCACCAGTGATTACCGCGGCTACACCTTC. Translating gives CATSDYRGYTF.

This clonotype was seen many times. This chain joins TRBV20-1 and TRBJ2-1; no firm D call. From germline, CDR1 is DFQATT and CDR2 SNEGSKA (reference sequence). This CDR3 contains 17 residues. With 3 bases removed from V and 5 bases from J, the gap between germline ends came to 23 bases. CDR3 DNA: TGCAGTGCTAGCTGGCCCCCAAATGGCGGAATAAACAATGAGCAGTTCTTC. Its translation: CSASWPPNGGINNEQFF.

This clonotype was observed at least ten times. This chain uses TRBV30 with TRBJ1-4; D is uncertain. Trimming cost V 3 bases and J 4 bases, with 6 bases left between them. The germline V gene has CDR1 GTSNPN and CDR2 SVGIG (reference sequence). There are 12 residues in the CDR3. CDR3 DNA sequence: TGTGCCTGGAGACAGTATAATGAAAAACTGTTTTTT. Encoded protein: CAWRQYNEKLFF.

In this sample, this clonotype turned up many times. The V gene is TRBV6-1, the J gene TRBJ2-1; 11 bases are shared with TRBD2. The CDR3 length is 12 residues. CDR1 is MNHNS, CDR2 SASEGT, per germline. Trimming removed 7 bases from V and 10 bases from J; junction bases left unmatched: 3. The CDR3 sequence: CASNLAGGEQFF. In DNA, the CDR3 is TGTGCCAGCAATTTAGCGGGAGGGGAGCAGTTCTTC.

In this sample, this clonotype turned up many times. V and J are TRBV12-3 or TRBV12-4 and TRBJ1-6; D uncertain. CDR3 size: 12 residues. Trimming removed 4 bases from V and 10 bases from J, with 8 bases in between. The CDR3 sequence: CASSSRISPLHF. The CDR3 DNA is TGTGCCAGCAGTTCTCGGATATCACCCCTCCACTTT.

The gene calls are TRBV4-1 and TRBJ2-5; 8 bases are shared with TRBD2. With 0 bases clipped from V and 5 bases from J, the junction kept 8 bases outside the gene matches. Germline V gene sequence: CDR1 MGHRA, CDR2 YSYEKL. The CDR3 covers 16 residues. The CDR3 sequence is CASSQDGIAGRETQYF. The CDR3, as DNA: TGCGCCAGCAGCCAAGATGGTATAGCGGGAAGGGAGACCCAGTACTTC.

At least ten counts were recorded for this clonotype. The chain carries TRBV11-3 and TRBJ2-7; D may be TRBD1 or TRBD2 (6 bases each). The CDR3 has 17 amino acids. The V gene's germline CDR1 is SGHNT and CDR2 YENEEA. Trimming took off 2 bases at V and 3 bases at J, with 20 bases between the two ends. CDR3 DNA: TGTGCCAGCAGCTTATCACACGGGGGCGGGAAAATCTACGAGCAGTACTTC. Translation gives CASSLSHGGGKIYEQYF.

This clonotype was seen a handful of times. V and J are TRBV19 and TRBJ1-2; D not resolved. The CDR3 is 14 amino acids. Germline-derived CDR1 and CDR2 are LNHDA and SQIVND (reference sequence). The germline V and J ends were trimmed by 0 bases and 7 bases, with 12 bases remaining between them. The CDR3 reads CASSIDLFGSGYTF. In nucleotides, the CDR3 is TGTGCCAGTAGTATAGATCTATTCGGGAGTGGCTACACCTTC.

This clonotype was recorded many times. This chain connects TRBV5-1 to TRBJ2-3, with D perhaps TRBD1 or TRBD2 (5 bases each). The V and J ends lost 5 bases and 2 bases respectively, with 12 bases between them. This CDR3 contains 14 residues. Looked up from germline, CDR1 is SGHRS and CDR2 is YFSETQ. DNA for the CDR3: TGCGCCAGCAGAGGGCCAGGGACCACAGATACGCAGTATTTT. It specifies CASRGPGTTDTQYF.

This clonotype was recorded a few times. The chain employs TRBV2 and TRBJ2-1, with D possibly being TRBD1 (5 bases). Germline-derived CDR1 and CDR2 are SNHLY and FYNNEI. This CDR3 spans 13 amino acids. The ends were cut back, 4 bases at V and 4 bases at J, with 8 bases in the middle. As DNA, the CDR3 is TGTGCCAGCAGTGTTCAGGGTTACAATGAGCAGTTCTTC. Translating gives CASSVQGYNEQFF.